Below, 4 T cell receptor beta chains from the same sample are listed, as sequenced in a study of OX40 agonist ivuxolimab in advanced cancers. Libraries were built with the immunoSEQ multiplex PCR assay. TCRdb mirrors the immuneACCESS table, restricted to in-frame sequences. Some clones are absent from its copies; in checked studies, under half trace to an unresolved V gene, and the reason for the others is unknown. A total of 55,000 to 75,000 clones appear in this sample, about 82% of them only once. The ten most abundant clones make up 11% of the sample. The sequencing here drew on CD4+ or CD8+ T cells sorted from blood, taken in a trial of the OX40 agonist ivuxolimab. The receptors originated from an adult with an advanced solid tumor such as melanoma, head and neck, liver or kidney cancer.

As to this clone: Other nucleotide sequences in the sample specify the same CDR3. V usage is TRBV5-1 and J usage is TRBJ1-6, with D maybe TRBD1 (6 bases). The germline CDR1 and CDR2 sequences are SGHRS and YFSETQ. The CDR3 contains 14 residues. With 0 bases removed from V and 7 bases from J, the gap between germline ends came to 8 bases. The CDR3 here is CASSLGTENSPLHF. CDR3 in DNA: TGCGCCAGCAGCTTGGGGACAGAAAATTCACCCCTCCACTTT.

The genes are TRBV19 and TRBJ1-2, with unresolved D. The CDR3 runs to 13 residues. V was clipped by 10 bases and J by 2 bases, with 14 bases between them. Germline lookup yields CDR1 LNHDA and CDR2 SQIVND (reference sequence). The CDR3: CATVDERNYGYTF. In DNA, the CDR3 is TGTGCCACTGTAGACGAGAGGAACTATGGCTACACCTTC.

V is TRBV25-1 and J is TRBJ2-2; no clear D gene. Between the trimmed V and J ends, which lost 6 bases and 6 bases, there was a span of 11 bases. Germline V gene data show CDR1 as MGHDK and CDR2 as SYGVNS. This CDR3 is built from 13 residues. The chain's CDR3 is CASRIQLAGELFF. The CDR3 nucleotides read TGTGCCAGCAGGATACAATTGGCCGGGGAGCTGTTTTTT.

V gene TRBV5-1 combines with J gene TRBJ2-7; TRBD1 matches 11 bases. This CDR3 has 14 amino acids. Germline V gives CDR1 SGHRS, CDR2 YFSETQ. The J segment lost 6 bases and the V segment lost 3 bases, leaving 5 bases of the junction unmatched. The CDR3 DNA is TGCGCCAGCAGCTGGGGACAGGGGGAGCGCGAGCAGTACGTC. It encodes CASSWGQGEREQYV.